The 5 T cell receptor beta chains listed next were all sequenced from one sample in a study of OX40 agonist ivuxolimab in advanced cancers. Assay: immunoSEQ multiplex PCR; the TCRdb copy retains only in-frame clones and omits some. The sample has about 61,000 clones, 86% seen once; the top ten hold approximately 1.3%. The sequences come from CD4+ or CD8+ T cells sorted from blood, collected in a trial of the OX40 agonist ivuxolimab. The receptors were sampled from an adult with an advanced solid tumor such as melanoma, head and neck, liver or kidney cancer.

J is TRBJ2-3 and V is TRBV9, with D tentatively TRBD2 (6 bases). The CDR3 is made up of 14 amino acids. CDR1 is SGDLS and CDR2 is YYNGEE in the germline V gene. V lost 2 bases and J 2 bases, leaving 9 bases between the germline ends. The CDR3 region is CASSVRGTTDTQYF. The CDR3 region has the DNA TGTGCCAGCAGCGTCCGGGGGACCACAGATACGCAGTATTTT.

V and J are TRBV11-2 and TRBJ1-1; D is possibly TRBD1 (5 bases). Germline V lookup: CDR1 SGHAT, CDR2 FQNNGV. This CDR3 is 16 amino acids long. Deletions cut 3 bases from V and 2 bases from J, with 16 bases between. CDR3 nucleotides: TGTGCCAGCAGCTTGAGGCAGGGATCGCGAAACACTGAAGCTTTCTTT. Protein sequence: CASSLRQGSRNTEAFF. Based on the CDR3 plus reference TRBV11-2 and TRBJ1-1, the full variable domain is EAGVAQSPRYKIIEKRQSVAFWCNPISGHATLYWYQQILGQGPKLLIQFQNNGVVDDSQLPKDRFSAERLKGVDSTLKIQPAKLEDSAVYLCASSLRQGSRNTEAFFGQGTRLTVV.

J is TRBJ2-1 and V is TRBV6-5; 8 bases match TRBD2. J lost 0 bases, V lost 10 bases, and 8 bases had no gene match. The CDR3 loop spans 15 amino acids. Germline values: CDR1 MNHEY, CDR2 SVGAGI. DNA of the CDR3: TGTGCCACCCGGGAGGGGACAAACTCCTACAATGAGCAGTTCTTC. This codes for CATREGTNSYNEQFF.

The chain combines TRBV6-5 with TRBJ2-7; TRBD2 matches 8 bases. CDR3 size: 15 residues. The V and J ends lost 2 bases and 0 bases, in that order; junction bases with no gene match: 3. Looked up from germline, CDR1 is MNHEY and CDR2 is SVGAGI. The CDR3 sequence: CASSYISGSSYEQYF. In DNA form, the CDR3 reads TGTGCCAGCAGTTACATCAGCGGGAGCTCCTACGAGCAGTACTTC.

This clone was recorded a few times. The rearrangement links TRBV5-8 to TRBJ2-1, with 12 bases fitting TRBD1. J lost 6 bases, V lost 4 bases, and 2 bases had no gene match. The CDR3 length is 14 residues. Germline V gene data show CDR1 as SGHTS and CDR2 as YDEGEE. The CDR3 nucleotides are TGTGCCAGCAGCCGGGACAGGGGGCTCAATGAGCAGTTCTTC. It is translated as CASSRDRGLNEQFF.